The 14 T cell receptor beta chains listed next were all sequenced from one sample in a study of blood T cell repertoires in COVID-19. TCRdb's table, derived via immunoSEQ multiplex PCR, lists solely in-frame clones and lacks some. The sample lists tens of thousands of clones; roughly 89% were seen once. Material for sequencing was peripheral blood. The receptors were gathered from a human donor with active COVID-19. The donor label of this sample is uncertain.

This chain joins TRBV10-3 and TRBJ1-2; a possible D gene is TRBD1 (6 bases). This CDR3 has 16 amino acids. Germline CDR1 reads ENHRY; CDR2 reads SYGVKD. V was clipped by 6 bases and J by 2 bases, with 19 bases between them. CDR3 bases: TGTGCCATCAGCCTTCTCGCAGGGGCGACCAACTATGGCTACACCTTC. It is translated as CAISLLAGATNYGYTF.

The J gene is TRBJ2-1, the V gene TRBV7-9, with 9 bases matching TRBD2. The V and J ends lost 7 bases and 0 bases, in that order; junction bases with no gene match: 13. The germline V gene encodes CDR1 SEHNR and CDR2 FQNEAQ (reference sequence). The CDR3 extends over 18 amino acids. CDR3 DNA: TGTGCCAGCACCCGACTAGCGGATATCCCGAGCTCCTACAATGAGCAGTTCTTC. It is translated as CASTRLADIPSSYNEQFF.

The chain combines TRBV30 with TRBJ2-1, with 10 bases fitting TRBD1. There are 14 residues in the CDR3. Trimming removed 2 bases from V and 7 bases from J; junction bases left unmatched: 5. Per germline, CDR1 GTSNPN and CDR2 SVGIG (reference sequence). CDR3 in DNA: TGTGCCTGGAGTCGGGACAGGGGTCTTAATGAGCAGTTCTTC. Translated, it gives CAWSRDRGLNEQFF.

This chain links TRBV5-1 with TRBJ2-1; 9 nucleotides align to TRBD2. In germline, CDR1 is SGHRS, CDR2 YFSETQ. The CDR3 sequence is 16 residues long. With 4 bases clipped from V and 3 bases from J, the junction kept 8 bases outside the gene matches. The CDR3 sequence is CASSETLAGNYNEQFF. The CDR3 nucleotides are TGCGCCAGCAGCGAGACCCTAGCGGGGAACTACAATGAGCAGTTCTTC.

This clone has only a few counts. The rearrangement links TRBV19 to TRBJ2-7; a possible D gene is TRBD2 (6 bases). Germline-derived CDR1 and CDR2 are LNHDA and SQIVND (reference sequence). This CDR3 has 13 residues. With 5 bases removed from V and 4 bases from J, the gap between germline ends came to 12 bases. The CDR3 nucleotides are TGTGCCAGTAGTGCAAGTGGAGGGTACGAGCAGTACTTC. It yields the protein CASSASGGYEQYF.

The chain recombines TRBV5-1 with TRBJ2-3; TRBD2 aligns across 8 bases. CDR1 and CDR2 from the germline V gene are SGHRS and YFSETQ. The junction had 5 bases not matched to a gene; V was cut back by 6 bases and J by 2 bases. The CDR3 is made up of 14 amino acids. CDR3 sequence: CASKIAGPTDTQYF. The CDR3 DNA sequence: TGCGCCAGCAAAATAGCGGGGCCCACAGATACGCAGTATTTT.

Comment on this clone: This sample includes further DNA sequences coding for the same CDR3. The chain uses TRBV18 and TRBJ2-5; possibly TRBD2 for D (6 bases). Trimming took off 3 bases at V and 4 bases at J, with 6 bases between the two ends. The germline CDR1 and CDR2 sequences are KGHSH and LQKENI. The CDR3 consists of 12 residues. Here the CDR3 reads CASSPGGETQYF. As DNA, the CDR3 is TGTGCCAGCTCACCGGGAGGAGAGACCCAGTACTTC.

V usage is TRBV28 and J usage is TRBJ2-1, with 11 bases that match TRBD2. There are 15 residues in the CDR3. Germline V gene data show CDR1 as MDHEN and CDR2 as SYDVKM. The V segment lost 2 bases and the J segment 7 bases; nucleotides outside the gene matches: 4. CDR3 amino acids: CASSLTSGSGNEQFF. CDR3 nucleotides: TGTGCCAGCAGTTTAACTAGCGGGAGTGGGAATGAGCAGTTCTTC.

This rearrangement joins TRBV4-2 to TRBJ2-5; D perhaps matches TRBD2 (6 bases). Looked up from germline, CDR1 is LGHNA and CDR2 is YNFKEQ. The CDR3 has 15 residues. The V and J ends lost 6 bases and 5 bases respectively, with 19 bases between them. The CDR3 DNA reads as TGTGCCAGCAGTAAAACTAGCTCTACTCTGGAGACCCAGTACTTC. Encoded protein: CASSKTSSTLETQYF.

As for this clone: Given the absence of the conserved phenylalanine or tryptophan at the CDR3 end, a read error is likely. Because the CDR3's place on the DNA is in doubt, the DNA is left out and the CDR3 is given as listed by TCRdb. This chain links TRBV24-1 with TRBJ2-7; TRBD1 is the table's D call, not checked against the DNA. CDR1 is KGHDR, CDR2 SFDVKD, per germline. The CDR3 is 12 amino acids in total, end residues counted. Here the CDR3 reads CATSDGYRGPLL.

The chain has TRBV19 and TRBJ1-5; 8 nucleotides line up with TRBD1. The CDR3 is 17 amino acids. Germline V gives CDR1 LNHDA, CDR2 SQIVND (reference sequence). V was pared by 7 bases and J by 1 base, with 12 bases of the junction left unmatched. The CDR3 here is CASMRTGNFLSNQPQHF. The DNA for the CDR3 is TGTGCCAGTATGAGGACAGGGAATTTTTTGAGCAATCAGCCCCAGCATTTT.

J is TRBJ2-3 and V is TRBV18, with TRBD1 matching 7 bases. V shed 10 bases and J 2 bases; nucleotides not matched to a gene: 12. The CDR3 contains 15 residues. Germline CDR1 KGHSH, CDR2 LQKENI. This CDR3 is CATTTRQGFTDTQYF. In DNA, the CDR3 is TGTGCCACTACCACCAGACAGGGTTTCACAGATACGCAGTATTTT.

CDR3 in amino acids: CASSLSEGRTYNSPLHF. CDR3 sequence (DNA): TGTGCCAGCAGTTTATCGGAGGGGAGAACCTATAATTCACCCCTCCACTTT. The chain links TRBV27 to TRBJ1-6, with D maybe TRBD1 (5 bases). CDR3 size: 17 residues. CDR1 is MNHEY and CDR2 is SMNVEV in the germline V gene (reference sequence). V was pared by 0 bases and J by 2 bases, with 11 bases between.

This chain joins TRBV7-3 and TRBJ2-1; 7 nucleotides line up with TRBD1. The CDR3 loop spans 15 amino acids. Germline assignment: CDR1 SGHTA and CDR2 FQGTGA. Losses at the gene ends were 4 bases for V and 5 bases for J; bases not matched to a gene: 8. In DNA, the CDR3 is TGTGCCAGCAGCTCCACAGGGGTAGCCGACAATGAGCAGTTCTTC. Translated, it gives CASSSTGVADNEQFF. Variable domain in full (rest from reference TRBV7-3 and TRBJ2-1): GAGVSQTPSNKVTEKGKYVELRCDPISGHTALYWYRQSLGQGPEFLIYFQGTGAADDSGLPNDRFFAVRPEGSVSTLKIQRTERGDSAVYLCASSSTGVADNEQFFGPGTRLTVL.